These 24 T cell receptor beta chains came from one sample sequenced in a study of T cells after posttransplantation cyclophosphamide. Cells defined as naive were viable CD3+CD4+ or CD3+CD8+ and CCR7+CD45RA+CD45RO-CD95-CD27+CD28+. The data were produced by immunoSEQ multiplex PCR, yet TCRdb's version contains in-frame clones alone and is incomplete. The table records about 32,000 clones, roughly nine tenths of them present only once. The source material was naive CD4+ T cells sorted from blood. The receptors originated from a man under 40 in good health and a related stem cell transplant donor.

The chain joins TRBV29-1 to TRBJ2-7; D possibly corresponds to TRBD2 (5 bases). The CDR3 runs to 8 residues. V lost 7 bases to trimming and J lost 7 bases, with 5 bases between them. The germline V gene has CDR1 SQVTM and CDR2 ANQGSEA. The CDR3 DNA reads as TGCAGCGCGGGGGAGCAGTACTTC. Translated: CSAGEQYF.

The CDR3 protein is CASSVVGQKGDGYTF. The DNA of the CDR3 is TGTGCCAGCAGCGTAGTAGGCCAGAAGGGGGATGGCTACACCTTC. This chain links TRBV9 with TRBJ1-2; the D gene is possibly TRBD1 (6 bases). The germline CDR1 and CDR2 sequences are SGDLS and YYNGEE. V lost 0 bases and J lost 6, with 15 bases in between. The CDR3 is made up of 15 amino acids.

The chain employs TRBV10-3 and TRBJ1-2; 11 nucleotides match TRBD1. The CDR3 has 14 amino acids. Unmatched junction bases numbered 3, after V lost 6 bases and J lost 3 bases. The germline gives CDR1 ENHRY, CDR2 SYGVKD. This CDR3 reads CAISRTGGDYGYTF. The CDR3 DNA sequence: TGTGCCATCAGCAGGACAGGGGGCGACTATGGCTACACCTTC.

The chain combines TRBV11-2 with TRBJ2-5; D is perhaps TRBD2 (6 bases). Trimming shortened V by 6 bases and J by 4 bases, and 15 bases separated the two germline ends. Germline V CDR1 and CDR2: SGHAT, FQNNGV. The CDR3 has 14 residues. The CDR3 DNA reads as TGTGCCAGCAGACCGGGACTTAGGGCAGAGACCCAGTACTTC. Its translation: CASRPGLRAETQYF.

This chain joins TRBV6-5 and TRBJ2-2, with 7 bases that match TRBD2. The CDR3 loop spans 14 amino acids. V dropped 6 bases and J dropped 6; count of bases not matched to a gene: 7. Germline V gene data show CDR1 as MNHEY and CDR2 as SVGAGI. This chain's CDR3 is CASSQRGVSGELFF. The CDR3, as DNA: TGTGCCAGCAGCCAACGGGGGGTCTCCGGGGAGCTGTTTTTT.

This sequence joins TRBV19 and TRBJ2-7, with 8 bases fitting TRBD1. CDR3 length: 14 residues. Germline loops: CDR1 LNHDA, CDR2 SQIVND (reference sequence). V gave up 6 bases and J gave up 4 bases; unmatched junction bases: 8. CDR3 region: CASSRQGTGYEQYF. The CDR3 region has the DNA TGTGCCAGTAGCCGACAGGGGACGGGATACGAGCAGTACTTC.

The chain employs TRBV5-4 and TRBJ1-3; 8 bases line up with TRBD1. The CDR3 is 16 residues long. The V gene end was trimmed by 3 bases and the J gene end by 0 bases; junction bases not matched to a gene: 5. Germline V gene data show CDR1 as SGHNT and CDR2 as YYREEE (reference sequence). CDR3 loop: CASSSGQGPSGNTIYF. Written as DNA, the CDR3 is TGTGCCAGCAGCTCCGGACAGGGTCCCTCTGGAAACACCATATATTTT.

The rearrangement joins TRBV10-1 to TRBJ2-6, with D uncertain. There are 14 residues in the CDR3. Germline V gives CDR1 WNHNN, CDR2 SYGVQD (reference sequence). The germline V and J ends were trimmed by 5 bases and 0 bases, with 5 bases remaining between them. The CDR3 loop reads CASSSSSGANVLTF. In DNA form, the CDR3 reads TGCGCCAGCAGTTCGTCCTCTGGGGCCAACGTCCTGACTTTC.

The chain employs TRBV21-1 and TRBJ1-5. TRBV21-1 is annotated as a pseudogene. This CDR3 is built from 16 residues. CDR3 DNA: TGTGCCAGCAGCAAAGGGGGAGGGCAGGGAGGTCAGCCCCAGCATTTT. Its translation is CASSKGGGQGGQPQHF.

This clone was detected only a few times. The CDR3 coding sequence is TGTGCCAGCAGTGAGGCCAGAGGTTCACCCCTCCACTTT. Its protein product is CASSEARGSPLHF. The genes are TRBV6-1 and TRBJ1-6; D is uncertain. Germline V gene lookup returns CDR1 MNHNS and CDR2 SASEGT. The V and J ends lost 3 bases and 9 bases respectively, with 9 bases between them. This CDR3 has 13 amino acids.

This clone was observed once. The genes are TRBV2 and TRBJ1-6; TRBD1 is a possible D gene (5 bases). This CDR3 is built from 13 residues. The germline gives CDR1 SNHLY, CDR2 FYNNEI. Between the trimmed V and J ends, which lost 4 bases and 12 bases, there was a span of 13 bases. The chain's CDR3 is CASSGQGHLPLHF. CDR3 DNA sequence: TGTGCCAGCAGTGGGCAGGGCCATTTACCCCTCCACTTT.

The chain joins TRBV2 to TRBJ1-1, with D tentatively TRBD1 (6 bases). V was cut by 10 bases and J by 1 base, with 13 bases left in between. CDR3 length equals 13 residues. Germline loops: CDR1 SNHLY, CDR2 FYNNEI. CDR3 sequence reads: CAITGQPNTEAFF. The CDR3 coding sequence is TGTGCCATCACGGGACAACCGAACACTGAAGCTTTCTTT.

The gene calls are TRBV13 and TRBJ2-4; TRBD1 matches at 9 bases. The J segment lost 2 bases and the V segment lost 2 bases, leaving 10 bases of the junction unmatched. There are 18 residues in the CDR3. Per germline, CDR1 PRHDT and CDR2 FYEKMQ (reference sequence). The CDR3 DNA follows: TGTGCCAGCAGCTTAAGACGGGGGACAGGGATGTCCAAAAACATTCAGTACTTC. It yields the protein CASSLRRGTGMSKNIQYF.

The rearrangement uses TRBV18 and TRBJ2-3; 10 bases map to TRBD2. Germline CDR1 reads KGHSH; CDR2 reads LQKENI. V gave up 8 bases and J gave up 1 base; unmatched junction bases: 6. This CDR3 is 15 amino acids long. The CDR3 sequence: CASQLSGGGTDTQYF. CDR3 in DNA: TGTGCCAGCCAGCTGAGCGGGGGGGGCACAGATACGCAGTATTTT.

This clone was picked up one time. This chain joins TRBV10-3 and TRBJ2-3, with 8 bases that match TRBD1. CDR1 and CDR2 (germline): ENHRY, SYGVKD. Trimming at V came to 0 bases and at J to 6 bases, leaving 8 bases not matched to a gene. CDR3 length: 16 residues. The CDR3 nucleotides read TGTGCCATCAGTGAGTCGAGTCAGGGGGCATTGGATACGCAGTATTTT. This gives the protein CAISESSQGALDTQYF.

The chain employs TRBV18 and TRBJ1-6; 9 bases are a match to TRBD1. This CDR3 comprises 17 residues. J was trimmed by 6 bases and V by 6 bases; bases with no gene match: 12. The V gene's germline CDR1 is KGHSH and CDR2 LQKENI. The CDR3 loop reads CASSRNRDRATNSPLHF. The CDR3 nucleotides are TGTGCCAGCTCGCGGAACCGGGACAGGGCTACTAATTCACCCCTCCACTTT.

The chain links TRBV29-1 to TRBJ2-5; D is perhaps TRBD1 (5 bases). Per germline, CDR1 SQVTM and CDR2 ANQGSEA. Trimming took off 1 base at V and 5 bases at J, with 11 bases between the two ends. The CDR3 spans 13 residues. The CDR3: CSVEGRAGETQYF. The CDR3 coding sequence is TGCAGCGTTGAAGGCAGGGCTGGCGAGACCCAGTACTTC.

This CDR3 is CASSLGTSGETQYF. CDR3 nucleotides: TGTGCCAGCAGCCTTGGGACTAGTGGAGAGACCCAGTACTTC. The genes are TRBV7-2 and TRBJ2-5; 8 bases are shared with TRBD2. Per the germline V gene, CDR1 is SGHTA and CDR2 is FQGNSA. With V trimmed by 5 bases and J by 4 bases, 6 bases remained unmatched. There are 14 residues in the CDR3.

The gene calls are TRBV2 and TRBJ1-2; D call uncertain. Germline V CDR1 and CDR2: SNHLY, FYNNEI. The CDR3 is 14 residues long. The V gene lost 5 bases and the J gene lost 0 bases, with 10 bases spanning the gap. The CDR3 coding sequence is TGTGCCAGCAGTAAGGACTGGACTAACTATGGCTACACCTTC. Its protein product is CASSKDWTNYGYTF.

The V and J genes are TRBV10-3 and TRBJ1-1; 9 positions match TRBD1. CDR3 length equals 15 residues. Germline loops: CDR1 ENHRY, CDR2 SYGVKD. J gave up 4 bases and V 6 bases, and 9 bases lay outside the gene matches. The CDR3: CAIRPNTGGFTEAFF. DNA for the CDR3: TGTGCCATCAGACCCAATACAGGGGGCTTCACTGAAGCTTTCTTT.

On this clone: The junction departs from germline at one end; a sequencing error may be responsible. V is TRBV7-7 and J is TRBJ2-1, with D hard to call. CDR3 length equals 13 residues. Germline V gene data show CDR1 as SSHAT and CDR2 as FNYEAQ (reference sequence). CDR3 amino acids: CASSLAPYNEQFF. In nucleotides, the CDR3 is TGTGCTAGCAGCTTAGCTCCTTACAATGAGCAGTTCTTC.

This clone was seen only once. The genes are TRBV27 and TRBJ2-1; TRBD1 might be the D (7 bases). Germline V gives CDR1 MNHEY, CDR2 SMNVEV (reference sequence). CDR3 length: 15 amino acids. Trimming shortened V by 2 bases and J by 7 bases, and 15 bases separated the two germline ends. CDR3 amino acids: CASSLGGGFLNEQFF. The CDR3 nucleotides read TGTGCCAGCAGTTTAGGAGGGGGCTTTCTAAATGAGCAGTTCTTC.

This sequence joins TRBV6-5 and TRBJ1-4; 9 bases match TRBD1. The CDR3 is 14 residues long. The J segment lost 7 bases and the V segment lost 6 bases, leaving 6 bases of the junction unmatched. Germline-derived CDR1 and CDR2 are MNHEY and SVGAGI. CDR3: CASSPGTGSEKLFF. The CDR3 nucleotides are TGTGCCAGCAGCCCTGGGACAGGGTCTGAAAAACTGTTTTTT.

This chain links TRBV5-1 with TRBJ2-7; 7 bases map to TRBD2. CDR1 is SGHRS and CDR2 is YFSETQ in the germline V gene. The CDR3 is made up of 14 amino acids. V shed 3 bases, J shed 2 bases, and the junction held 5 bases outside the gene matches. This CDR3 reads CASSSSGLPYEQYF. In DNA form, the CDR3 reads TGCGCCAGCAGCTCATCGGGACTACCCTACGAGCAGTACTTC.